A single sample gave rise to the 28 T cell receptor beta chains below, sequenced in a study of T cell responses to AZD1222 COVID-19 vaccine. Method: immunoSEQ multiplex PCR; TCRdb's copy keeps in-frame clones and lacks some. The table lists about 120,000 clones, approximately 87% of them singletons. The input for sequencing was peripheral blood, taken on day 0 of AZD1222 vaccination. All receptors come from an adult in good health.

The CDR3 is CASSLAGVAGELFF. Written as DNA, the CDR3 is TGTGCCAGCAGCTTGGCGGGAGTGGCCGGGGAGCTGTTTTTT. The gene calls are TRBV5-8 and TRBJ2-2; D is perhaps TRBD2 (6 bases). CDR1 and CDR2 (germline): SGHTS, YDEGEE. V lost 0 bases and J lost 6, with 9 bases in between. The CDR3 contains 14 residues.

The CDR3, as DNA: TGTGCTAGTGGTTTGGGGGTTCGGGACAGGGGTAGCAATCAGCCCCAGCATTTT. This sequence encodes CASGLGVRDRGSNQPQHF. The chain uses TRBV12-5 and TRBJ1-5, with 10 bases that match TRBD1. Germline trimming cut 1 base from V and 0 bases from J; bases unmatched to any gene: 6. CDR3 size: 18 residues. CDR1 is LGHNT and CDR2 is FRNRAP in the germline V gene.

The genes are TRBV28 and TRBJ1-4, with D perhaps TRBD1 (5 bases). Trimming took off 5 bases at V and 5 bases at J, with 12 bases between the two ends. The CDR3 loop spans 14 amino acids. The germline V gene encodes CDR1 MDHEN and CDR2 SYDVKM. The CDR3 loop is CASSLGGANEKLFF. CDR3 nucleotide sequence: TGTGCCAGCAGTCTAGGTGGGGCCAATGAAAAACTGTTTTTT. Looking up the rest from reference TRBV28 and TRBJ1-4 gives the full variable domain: DVKVTQSSRYLVKRTGEKVFLECVQDMDHENMFWYRQDPGLGLRLIYFSYDVKMKEKGDIPEGYSVSREKKERFSLILESASTNQTSMYLCASSLGGANEKLFFGSGTQLSVL.

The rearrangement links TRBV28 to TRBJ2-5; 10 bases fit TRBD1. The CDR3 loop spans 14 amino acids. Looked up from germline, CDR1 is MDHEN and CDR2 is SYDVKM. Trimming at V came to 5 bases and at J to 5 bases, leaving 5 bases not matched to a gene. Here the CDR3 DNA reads TGTGCCAGCAGTCCACCGGGACAGGGGGAGACCCAGTACTTC. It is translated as CASSPPGQGETQYF.

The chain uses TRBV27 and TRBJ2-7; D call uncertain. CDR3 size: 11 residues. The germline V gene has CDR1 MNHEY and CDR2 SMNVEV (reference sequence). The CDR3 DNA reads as TGTGTCGTTGGTCGGGCCTACGAGCAGTACTTC. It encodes CVVGRAYEQYF.

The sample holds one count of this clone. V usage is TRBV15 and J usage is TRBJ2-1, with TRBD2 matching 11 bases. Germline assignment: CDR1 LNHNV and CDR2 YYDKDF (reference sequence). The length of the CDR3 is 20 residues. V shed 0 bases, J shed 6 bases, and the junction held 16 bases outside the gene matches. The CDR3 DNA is TGTGCCACCAGCAGAGATTTGGCTAGCGGGAGGCTCTCTCGTGGCAATGAGCAGTTCTTC. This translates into CATSRDLASGRLSRGNEQFF.

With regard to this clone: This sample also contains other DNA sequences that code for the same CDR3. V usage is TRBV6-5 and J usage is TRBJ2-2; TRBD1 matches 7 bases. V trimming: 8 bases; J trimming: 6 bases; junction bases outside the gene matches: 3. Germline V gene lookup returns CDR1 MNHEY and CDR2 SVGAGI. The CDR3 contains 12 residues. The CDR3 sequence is CASVGGPGELFF. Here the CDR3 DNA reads TGTGCCAGCGTAGGGGGCCCCGGGGAGCTGTTTTTT.

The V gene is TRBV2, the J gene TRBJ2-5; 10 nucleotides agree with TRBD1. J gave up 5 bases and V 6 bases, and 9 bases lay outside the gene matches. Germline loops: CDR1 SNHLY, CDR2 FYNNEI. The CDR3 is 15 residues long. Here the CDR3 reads CASRTRQGARETQYF. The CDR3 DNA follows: TGTGCCAGCAGGACCCGACAGGGGGCGCGGGAGACCCAGTACTTC.

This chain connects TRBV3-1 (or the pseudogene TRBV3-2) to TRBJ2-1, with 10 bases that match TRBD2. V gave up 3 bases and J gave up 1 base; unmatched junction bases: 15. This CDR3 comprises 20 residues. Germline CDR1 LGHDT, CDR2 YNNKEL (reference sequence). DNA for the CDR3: TGTGCCAGCAGCCACCCCGGGACTAGCGATCGGTTGGGGTCCTACAATGAGCAGTTCTTC. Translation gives CASSHPGTSDRLGSYNEQFF.

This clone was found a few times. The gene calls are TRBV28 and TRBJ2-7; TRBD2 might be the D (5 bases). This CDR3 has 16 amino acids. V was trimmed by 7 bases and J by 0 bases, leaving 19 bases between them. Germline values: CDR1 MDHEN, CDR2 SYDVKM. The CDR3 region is CASKHPWASPSYEQYF. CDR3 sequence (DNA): TGTGCCAGCAAACATCCGTGGGCTAGCCCCTCCTACGAGCAGTACTTC.

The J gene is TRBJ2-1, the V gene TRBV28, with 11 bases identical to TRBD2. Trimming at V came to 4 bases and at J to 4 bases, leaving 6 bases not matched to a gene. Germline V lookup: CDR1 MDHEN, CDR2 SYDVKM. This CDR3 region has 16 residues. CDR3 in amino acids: CASSYLAGGGYNEQFF. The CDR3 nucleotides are TGTGCCAGCAGTTACCTAGCGGGAGGTGGGTACAATGAGCAGTTCTTC.

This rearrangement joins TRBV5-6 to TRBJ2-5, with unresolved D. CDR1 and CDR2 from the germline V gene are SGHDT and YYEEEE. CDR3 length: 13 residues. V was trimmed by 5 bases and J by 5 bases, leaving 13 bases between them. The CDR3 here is CASSTRLPETQYF. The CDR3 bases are TGTGCCAGCAGTACCCGTCTCCCCGAGACCCAGTACTTC.

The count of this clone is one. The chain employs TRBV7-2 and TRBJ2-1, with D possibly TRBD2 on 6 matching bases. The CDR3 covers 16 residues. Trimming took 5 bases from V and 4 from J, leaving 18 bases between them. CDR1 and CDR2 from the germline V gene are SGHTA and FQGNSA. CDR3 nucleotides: TGTGCCAGCAGCGTAGAGTTAGCGGACTTATACAATGAGCAGTTCTTC. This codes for CASSVELADLYNEQFF.

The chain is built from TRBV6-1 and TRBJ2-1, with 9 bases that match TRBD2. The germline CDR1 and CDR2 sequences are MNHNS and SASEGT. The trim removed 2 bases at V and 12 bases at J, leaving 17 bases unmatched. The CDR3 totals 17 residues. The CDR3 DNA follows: TGTGCCAGCAGTGAAAGCCTAGCGGGGTTGGGGCATCTTGCGCAGTTCTTC. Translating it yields CASSESLAGLGHLAQFF.

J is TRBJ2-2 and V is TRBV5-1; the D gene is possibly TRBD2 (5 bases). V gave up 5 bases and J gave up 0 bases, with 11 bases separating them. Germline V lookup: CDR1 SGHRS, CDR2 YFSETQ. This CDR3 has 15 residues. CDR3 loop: CASSFTGTNTGELFF. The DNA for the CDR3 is TGCGCCAGCAGTTTTACCGGGACGAACACCGGGGAGCTGTTTTTT.

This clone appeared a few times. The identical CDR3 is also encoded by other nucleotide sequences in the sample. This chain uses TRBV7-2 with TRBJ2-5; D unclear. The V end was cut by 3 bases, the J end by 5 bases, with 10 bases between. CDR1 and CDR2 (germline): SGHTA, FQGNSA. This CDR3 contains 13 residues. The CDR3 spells CASSLSLGETQYF. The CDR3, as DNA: TGTGCCAGCAGCTTGTCGTTAGGCGAGACCCAGTACTTC.

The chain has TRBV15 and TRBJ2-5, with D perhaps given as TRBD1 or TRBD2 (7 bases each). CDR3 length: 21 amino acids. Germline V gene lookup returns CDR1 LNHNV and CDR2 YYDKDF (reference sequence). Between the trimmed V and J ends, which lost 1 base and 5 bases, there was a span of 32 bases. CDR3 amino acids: CATSRGDKGQRSGVRAETQYF. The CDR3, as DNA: TGTGCCACCAGCAGAGGAGATAAGGGACAGAGGAGCGGGGTGAGAGCGGAGACCCAGTACTTC.

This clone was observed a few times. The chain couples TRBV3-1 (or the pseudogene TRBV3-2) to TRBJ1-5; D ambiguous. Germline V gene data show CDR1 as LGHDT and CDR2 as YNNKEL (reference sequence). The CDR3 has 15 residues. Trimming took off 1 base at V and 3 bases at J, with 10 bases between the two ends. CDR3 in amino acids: CASSQGDLPNQPQHF. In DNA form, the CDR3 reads TGTGCCAGCAGCCAAGGAGACTTACCCAATCAGCCCCAGCATTTT.

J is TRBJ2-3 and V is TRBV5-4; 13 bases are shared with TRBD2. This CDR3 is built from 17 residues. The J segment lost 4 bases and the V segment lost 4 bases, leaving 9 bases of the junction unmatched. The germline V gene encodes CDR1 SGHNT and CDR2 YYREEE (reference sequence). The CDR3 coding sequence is TGTGCCAGCAGCCGGGGACTAGCGGGGCTGGGGGCAGATACGCAGTATTTT. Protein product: CASSRGLAGLGADTQYF.

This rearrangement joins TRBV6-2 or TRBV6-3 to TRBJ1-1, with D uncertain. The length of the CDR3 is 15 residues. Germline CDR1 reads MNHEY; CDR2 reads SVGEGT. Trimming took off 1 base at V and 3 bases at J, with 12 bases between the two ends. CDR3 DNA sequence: TGTGCCAGCAGTTACTTGCCAGGCAGATACACTGAAGCTTTCTTT. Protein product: CASSYLPGRYTEAFF.

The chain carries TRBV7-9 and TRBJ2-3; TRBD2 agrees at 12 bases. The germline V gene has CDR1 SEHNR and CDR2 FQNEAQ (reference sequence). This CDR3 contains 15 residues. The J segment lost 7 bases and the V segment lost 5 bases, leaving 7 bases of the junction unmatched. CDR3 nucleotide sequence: TGTGCCAGCAGCCACCTAGCGGGAGGGCCCAATACGCAGTATTTT. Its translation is CASSHLAGGPNTQYF.

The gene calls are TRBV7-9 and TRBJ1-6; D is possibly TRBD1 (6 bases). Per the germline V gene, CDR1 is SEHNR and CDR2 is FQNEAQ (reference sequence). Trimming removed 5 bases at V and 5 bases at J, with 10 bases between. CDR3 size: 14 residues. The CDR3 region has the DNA TGTGCCAGCAGCCTAGGGGGGGATAATTCACCCCTCCACTTT. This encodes CASSLGGDNSPLHF. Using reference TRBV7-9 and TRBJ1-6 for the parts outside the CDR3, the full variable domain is DTGVSQNPRHKITKRGQNVTFRCDPISEHNRLYWYRQTLGQGPEFLTYFQNEAQLEKSRLLSDRFSAERPKGSFSTLEIQRTEQGDSAMYLCASSLGGDNSPLHFGNGTRLTVT.

The CDR3 is CASSLGVSSGGETQYF. CDR3 sequence (DNA): TGTGCCAGCAGCTTAGGTGTGTCCAGCGGGGGAGAGACCCAGTACTTC. The chain combines TRBV11-2 with TRBJ2-5; 8 bases match TRBD2. The ends lost 1 base at V and 4 bases at J; junction bases unmatched: 8. Looked up from germline, CDR1 is SGHAT and CDR2 is FQNNGV. The CDR3 totals 16 residues.

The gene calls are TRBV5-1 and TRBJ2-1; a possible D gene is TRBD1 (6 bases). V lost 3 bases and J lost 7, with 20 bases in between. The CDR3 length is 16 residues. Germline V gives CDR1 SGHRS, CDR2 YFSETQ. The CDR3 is CASSSSQGTLGNEQFF. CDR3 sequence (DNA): TGCGCCAGCAGCTCTTCACAGGGCACGTTGGGGAATGAGCAGTTCTTC.

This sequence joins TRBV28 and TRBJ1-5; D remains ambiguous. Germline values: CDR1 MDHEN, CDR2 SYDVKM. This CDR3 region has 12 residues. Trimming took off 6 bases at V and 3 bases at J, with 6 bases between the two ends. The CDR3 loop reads CASSGVNQPQHF. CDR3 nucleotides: TGTGCCAGCAGCGGGGTCAATCAGCCCCAGCATTTT.

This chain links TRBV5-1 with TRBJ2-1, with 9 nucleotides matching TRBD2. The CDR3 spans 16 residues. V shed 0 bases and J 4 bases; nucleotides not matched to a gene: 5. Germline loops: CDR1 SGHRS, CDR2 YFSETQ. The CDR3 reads CASSLDASGAYNEQFF. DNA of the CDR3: TGCGCCAGCAGCTTGGATGCTAGCGGGGCATACAATGAGCAGTTCTTC.

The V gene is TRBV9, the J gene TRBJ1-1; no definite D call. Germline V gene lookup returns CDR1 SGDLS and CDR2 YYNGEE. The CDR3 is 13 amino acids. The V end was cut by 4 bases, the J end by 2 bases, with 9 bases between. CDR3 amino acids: CASSREENTEAFF. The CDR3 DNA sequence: TGTGCCAGCAGCCGGGAGGAAAACACTGAAGCTTTCTTT. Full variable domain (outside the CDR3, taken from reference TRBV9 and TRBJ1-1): DSGVTQTPKHLITATGQRVTLRCSPRSGDLSVYWYQQSLDQGLQFLIQYYNGEERAKGNILERFSAQQFPDLHSELNLSSLELGDSALYFCASSREENTEAFFGQGTRLTVV.

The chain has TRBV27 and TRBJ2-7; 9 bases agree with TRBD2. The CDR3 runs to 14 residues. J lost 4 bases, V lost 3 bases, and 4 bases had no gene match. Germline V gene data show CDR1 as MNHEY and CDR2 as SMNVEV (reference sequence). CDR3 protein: CASSFSGSGYEQYF. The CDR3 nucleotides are TGTGCCAGCAGTTTTAGCGGGAGTGGGTACGAGCAGTACTTC.